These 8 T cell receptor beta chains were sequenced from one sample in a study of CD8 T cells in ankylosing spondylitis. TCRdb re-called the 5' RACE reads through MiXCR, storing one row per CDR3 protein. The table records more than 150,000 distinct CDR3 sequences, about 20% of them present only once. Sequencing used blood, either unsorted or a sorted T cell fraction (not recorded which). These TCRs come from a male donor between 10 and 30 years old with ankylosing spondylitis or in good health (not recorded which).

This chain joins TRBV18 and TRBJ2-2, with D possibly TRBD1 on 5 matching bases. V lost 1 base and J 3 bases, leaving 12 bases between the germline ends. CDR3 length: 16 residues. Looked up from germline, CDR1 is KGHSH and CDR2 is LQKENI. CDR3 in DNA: TGTGCCAGCTCACCACTACCGGACACCTACACCGGGGAGCTGTTTTTT. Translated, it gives CASSPLPDTYTGELFF.

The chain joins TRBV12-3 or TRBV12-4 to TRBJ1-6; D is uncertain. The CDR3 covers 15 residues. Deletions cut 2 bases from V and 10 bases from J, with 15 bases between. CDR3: CASSLWGAANSPLHF. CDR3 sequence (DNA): TGTGCCAGCAGTTTATGGGGTGCGGCCAACTCACCCCTCCACTTT.

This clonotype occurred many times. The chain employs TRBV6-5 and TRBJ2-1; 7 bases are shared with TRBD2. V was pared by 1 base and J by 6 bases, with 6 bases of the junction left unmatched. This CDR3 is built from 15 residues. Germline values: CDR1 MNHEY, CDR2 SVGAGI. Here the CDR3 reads CASSYFKGGLNEQFF. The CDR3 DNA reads TGTGCCAGCAGTTACTTCAAGGGAGGGCTCAATGAGCAGTTCTTC.

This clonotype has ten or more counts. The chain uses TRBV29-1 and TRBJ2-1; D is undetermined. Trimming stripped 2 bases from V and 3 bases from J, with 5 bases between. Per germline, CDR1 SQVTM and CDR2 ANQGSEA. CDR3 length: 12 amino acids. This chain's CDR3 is CSVELSYNEQFF. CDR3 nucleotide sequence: TGCAGCGTTGAACTTAGCTACAATGAGCAGTTCTTC.

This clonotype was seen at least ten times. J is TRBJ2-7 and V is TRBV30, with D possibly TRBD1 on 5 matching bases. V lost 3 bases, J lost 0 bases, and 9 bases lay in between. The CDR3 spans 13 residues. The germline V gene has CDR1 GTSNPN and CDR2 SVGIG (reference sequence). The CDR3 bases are TGTGCCTGGAGCCTGGACATCTCCTACGAGCAGTACTTC. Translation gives CAWSLDISYEQYF.

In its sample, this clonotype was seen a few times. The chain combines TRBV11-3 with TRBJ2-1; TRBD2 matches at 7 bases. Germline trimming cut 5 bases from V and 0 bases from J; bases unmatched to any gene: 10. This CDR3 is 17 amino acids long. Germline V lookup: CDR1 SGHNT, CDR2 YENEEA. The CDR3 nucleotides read TGTGCCAGCAGCCACCGACTAGCCGGGATCTCCTACAATGAGCAGTTCTTC. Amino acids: CASSHRLAGISYNEQFF.

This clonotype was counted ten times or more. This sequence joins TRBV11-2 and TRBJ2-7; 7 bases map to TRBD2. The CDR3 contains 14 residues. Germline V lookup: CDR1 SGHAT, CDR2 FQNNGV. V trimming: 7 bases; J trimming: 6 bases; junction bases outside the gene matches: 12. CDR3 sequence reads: CASTKEGGIPEQYF. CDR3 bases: TGTGCCAGCACTAAAGAGGGAGGGATCCCCGAGCAGTACTTC.

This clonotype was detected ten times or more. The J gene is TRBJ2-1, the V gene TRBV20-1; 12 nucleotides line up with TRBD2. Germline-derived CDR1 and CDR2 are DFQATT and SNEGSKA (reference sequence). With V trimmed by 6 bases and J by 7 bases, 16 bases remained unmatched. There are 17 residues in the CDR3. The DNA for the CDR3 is TGCAGTGCCATCACCCTGACTAGCGGGAGAGGATTGAATGAGCAGTTCTTC. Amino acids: CSAITLTSGRGLNEQFF.